The 4 T cell receptor beta chains reported below all come from one sample, sequenced in a study of CD8+CD57+ T cells in acquired aplastic anemia. All sequencing subjects had displayed CD8+CD57+ cell expansion on flow cytometry. Template material for TCR beta VDJ and CDR3 profiling consisted of genomic DNA. TCRdb reprocessed the reads via MiXCR and lists one record per CDR3 protein. The sample has 200,000 or so distinct CDR3 sequences, 65% seen once; the top ten hold about 60%. Sequencing was done on a sample of sorted CD4+, CD8+, or CD8+CD57+ T cells (not recorded which) from PBMCs. These receptors were obtained from a human donor with aplastic anemia.

The chain joins TRBV7-2 to TRBJ1-2; no firm D call. V shed 6 bases and J shed 8 bases, with 16 bases lying between them. Germline CDR1 reads SGHTA; CDR2 reads FQGNSA. This CDR3 contains 13 residues. CDR3 DNA: TGTGCCAGCAGTCCGGGAGCAGGCGGGGGCTACACCTTC. Translation gives CASSPGAGGGYTF.

The V call is TRBV12-3 or TRBV12-4, the J call TRBJ1-6; D is possibly TRBD1 (5 bases). This CDR3 region has 15 residues. The V gene lost 4 bases and the J gene lost 10 bases, with 17 bases spanning the gap. In DNA, the CDR3 is TGTGCCAGCAGTTCGATAGGACACCTCGGGTCACCCCTCCACTTT. Its translation: CASSSIGHLGSPLHF.

The chain uses TRBV12-3 or TRBV12-4 and TRBJ2-7; 9 bases line up with TRBD1. This CDR3 region has 14 residues. J gave up 6 bases and V 4 bases, and 7 bases lay outside the gene matches. CDR3 in amino acids: CASSWDRAEGEQYF. CDR3 DNA sequence: TGTGCCAGCAGTTGGGACAGGGCGGAGGGCGAGCAGTACTTC.

This rearrangement joins TRBV27 to TRBJ2-1, with D maybe TRBD2 (6 bases). Trimming cost V 4 bases and J 10 bases, with 17 bases left between them. The CDR3 is made up of 14 amino acids. Germline values: CDR1 MNHEY, CDR2 SMNVEV (reference sequence). The CDR3 spells CASSSSPRGAEQFF. CDR3 nucleotides: TGTGCCAGCAGTTCCTCCCCGCGGGGCGCCGAGCAGTTCTTC.